The T cell receptor beta chain under discussion was sequenced for a study of identical twins. One entry per CDR3 protein, called by TCRdb with MiXCR from the 5' RACE reads. The sample has roughly 250,000 distinct CDR3 sequences; approximately 7% are singletons. Healthy Caucasians, and only they, were the donors. The CDR3 is made up of 16 amino acids. As concerns this clonotype: The junction differs from germline at one of its ends, possibly a read error.

These data were likewise used in another study, on yellow fever vaccine responses in identical twins.

The clonotype comes from a woman under 30 in good health. Sequencing input: memory (CD45RO+) T cells sorted from blood. The chain has TRBV12-3 or TRBV12-4 and TRBJ2-3; D is undetermined. The CDR3, as DNA: TGTACCAGCAGTGTCCATCCAGCGTCTAGCACAGATACGCAGTATTTT. This translates into CTSSVHPASSTDTQYF.